A selection of T cell receptor beta chains follows, all from one sample in a study of blood T cells in healthy people across ages. Using its own MiXCR run on the 5' RACE reads, TCRdb lists one record per CDR3 protein. The table lists around 1,000,000 distinct CDR3 sequences, about two fifths of them singletons. Material for sequencing was blood. The receptors were gathered from a young man in good health. Each CDR3 is given with its conserved first and last residue. A D gene is named only where the DNA matches it firmly. Only part of the rows carry a size: once, few, many, or a class if the clone is expanded.

TRBV9,TRBJ1-1,NA,few,CASSVEGTNTEAFF,TGTGCCAGCAGCGTAGAGGGGACGAACACTGAAGCTTTCTTT
TRBV7-2,TRBJ2-7,NA,few,CASSLSRGGYEQYF,TGTGCCAGCAGCTTAAGCAGGGGTGGTTACGAGCAGTACTTC
TRBV2,TRBJ2-5,TRBD1,NA,CASIQGVTQYF,TGTGCCAGCATACAGGGGGTAACCCAGTACTTC
TRBV20-1,TRBJ1-1,NA,NA,CSASRPGLNTEAFF,TGCAGTGCTAGTAGACCAGGGCTGAACACTGAAGCTTTCTTT
TRBV4-2,TRBJ1-2,NA,NA,CASSQGVWSETNYGYTF,TGTGCCAGCAGCCAAGGGGTCTGGAGCGAGACTAACTATGGCTACACCTTC
TRBV20-1,TRBJ2-5,NA,NA,CSAILPGRQETQYF,TGCAGTGCTATCTTGCCGGGTCGACAAGAGACCCAGTACTTC
TRBV7-9,TRBJ2-5,NA,NA,CASSSAIQETQYF,TGTGCCAGCAGCTCAGCAATCCAAGAGACCCAGTACTTC
TRBV7-9,TRBJ1-1,NA,once,CSSSLLRQEAFF,TGTTCCAGCAGCCTTCTTCGGCAAGAAGCTTTCTTT
TRBV7-2,TRBJ2-7,NA,NA,CASSQLRQSYEQYF,TGTGCCAGCAGCCAACTTCGACAGAGCTACGAGCAGTACTTC
TRBV27,TRBJ2-3,NA,NA,CASSLWGSTDMQYF,TGTGCCAGCAGTCTCTGGGGAAGCACAGATATGCAGTATTTT
TRBV5-1,TRBJ2-2,NA,NA,CASSLAGPAGELFF,TGCGCCAGCAGCTTGGCCGGGCCAGCCGGGGAGCTGTTTTTT
TRBV5-6,TRBJ2-1,TRBD2,NA,CASSLVAGGNEQFF,TGTGCCAGCAGCTTGGTAGCGGGGGGCAATGAGCAGTTCTTC
TRBV6-2/TRBV6-3,TRBJ2-1,NA,NA,CASSDLNYNEQFF,TGTGCCAGCAGTGACTTAAACTACAATGAGCAGTTCTTC
TRBV12-3/TRBV12-4,TRBJ1-2,NA,few,CASSFYAGQAHYGYTF,TGTGCCAGCAGTTTCTATGCGGGTCAGGCACATTATGGCTACACCTTC
TRBV29-1,TRBJ2-3,NA,many,CSAIGATDTQYF,TGCAGCGCGATCGGGGCCACAGATACGCAGTATTTT
TRBV18,TRBJ2-7,NA,NA,CASSPPRSSYEQYF,TGTGCCAGCTCACCACCCCGGAGCTCCTACGAGCAGTACTTC
TRBV20-1,TRBJ1-2,TRBD1,many,CSARTGNYGYTF,TGCAGTGCTAGGACAGGGAACTATGGCTACACCTTC
TRBV7-9,TRBJ2-3,TRBD2,few,CASSSSSGVADTQYF,TGTGCCAGCAGCTCTTCTAGCGGGGTGGCAGATACGCAGTATTTT
TRBV3-1,TRBJ1-1,NA,NA,CASSQEMSTEAFF,TGTGCCAGCAGCCAAGAAATGAGCACTGAAGCTTTCTTT
TRBV7-9,TRBJ1-4,TRBD1,NA,CASSLGTGVRTNEKLFF,TGTGCCAGCAGCTTAGGGACAGGGGTACGAACTAATGAAAAACTGTTTTTT
TRBV9,TRBJ2-2,NA,NA,CASSVVAGARGELFF,TGTGCCAGCAGCGTAGTTGCAGGGGCGCGAGGGGAGCTGTTTTTT
TRBV5-1,TRBJ2-2,TRBD1,NA,CASSLTGAPNTGELFF,TGCGCCAGCAGCTTGACAGGGGCCCCGAACACCGGGGAGCTGTTTTTT
TRBV20-1,TRBJ2-1,NA,many,CSARDQGYNEQFF,TGCAGTGCTAGAGATCAGGGGTACAATGAGCAGTTCTTC
TRBV20-1,TRBJ2-7,NA,NA,CSATPYEQYF,TGCAGTGCTACCCCCTACGAGCAGTACTTC
TRBV6-2/TRBV6-3,TRBJ2-1,NA,NA,CASTLADSSYNEQFF,TGTGCCAGCACCCTGGCGGACAGCTCCTACAATGAGCAGTTCTTC
TRBV20-1,TRBJ1-4,NA,NA,CSATAGATNEKLFF,TGCAGTGCTACGGCCGGCGCAACTAATGAAAAACTGTTTTTT
TRBV27,TRBJ2-1,NA,NA,CASSGWGADSPYNEQFF,TGTGCCAGCAGTGGATGGGGCGCGGACAGCCCCTACAATGAGCAGTTCTTC
TRBV21-1,TRBJ2-4,NA,NA,CASSKTKATGGSDKNIQYF,TGTGCCAGCAGCAAAACTAAGGCGACAGGGGGCTCAGACAAAAACATTCAGTACTTC
TRBV7-8,TRBJ2-7,NA,NA,CASSPPRSRPSYEQYF,TGTGCCAGCAGCCCGCCCAGAAGTAGGCCCTCCTACGAGCAGTACTTC
TRBV7-8,TRBJ1-2,TRBD1,few,CASSLGQGAKYGYTF,TGTGCCAGCAGCTTAGGACAGGGGGCGAAGTATGGCTACACCTTC
TRBV2,TRBJ1-1,NA,NA,CASRGTDKNTEAFF,TGTGCCAGCAGGGGTACCGACAAGAACACTGAAGCTTTCTTT
TRBV18,TRBJ1-5,TRBD1,NA,CASSQTGGKGQPQHF,TGTGCCAGCTCACAAACAGGGGGAAAGGGTCAGCCCCAGCATTTT
TRBV2,TRBJ2-3,TRBD2,NA,CASSRSRTSGITDTQYF,TGTGCCAGCAGCAGATCACGGACTAGCGGAATCACAGATACGCAGTATTTT
TRBV4-1,TRBJ1-2,NA,few,CASSQDSSEDYGYTF,TGCGCCAGCAGCCAAGACAGCTCCGAGGACTATGGCTACACCTTC
TRBV4-3,TRBJ1-2,NA,NA,CASSQEGGTGTYGYTF,TGCGCCAGCAGCCAAGAGGGGGGAACAGGGACGTATGGCTACACCTTC